The next 16 T cell receptor beta chains were all read from a single sample in a study of OX40 agonist ivuxolimab in advanced cancers. Libraries were built with the immunoSEQ multiplex PCR assay. TCRdb carries this immuneACCESS record with in-frame sequences only. Its versions omit some clonotypes, under half of them owing to an unresolved V gene in the studies checked, with the rest unexplained. The sample table records 65,000 to 80,000 clones; 80% to 90% of these occur just once. The ten largest make up around 0.23% of the sample. The material sequenced was CD4+ or CD8+ T cells sorted from blood, taken in a trial of the OX40 agonist ivuxolimab. The receptors here all came from an adult with an advanced solid tumor such as melanoma, head and neck, liver or kidney cancer.

This clone was seen once. The chain is built from TRBV13 and TRBJ2-7; perhaps TRBD1 as D (5 bases). Germline loops: CDR1 PRHDT, CDR2 FYEKMQ (reference sequence). The CDR3 is 13 amino acids. The V gene lost 5 bases and the J gene lost 4 bases, with 12 bases spanning the gap. CDR3 nucleotide sequence: TGTGCCAGCAGCAACCGCCCAGGGTACGAGCAGTACTTC. Protein product: CASSNRPGYEQYF.

The chain employs TRBV19 and TRBJ2-7; D possibly corresponds to TRBD1 (6 bases). The CDR3 length is 13 residues. From germline, CDR1 is LNHDA and CDR2 SQIVND (reference sequence). Trimming stripped 2 bases from V and 7 bases from J, with 12 bases between. As DNA, the CDR3 is TGTGCCAGTAGTATAACGACAGGAGGAGAGCAGTACTTC. This sequence encodes CASSITTGGEQYF.

This sequence joins TRBV10-2 and TRBJ2-7, with 7 bases fitting TRBD2. This CDR3 spans 14 amino acids. The V segment lost 4 bases and the J segment 0 bases; nucleotides outside the gene matches: 3. The V gene's germline CDR1 is WSHSY and CDR2 SAAADI. The CDR3 region is CASSVAGLSYEQYF. The CDR3 bases are TGCGCCAGCAGTGTAGCGGGCCTCTCCTACGAGCAGTACTTC.

Note on this clone: Other DNA sequences from this sample encode an identical CDR3 as well. V gene TRBV10-2 combines with J gene TRBJ1-2; TRBD1 aligns across 9 bases. Trimming removed 7 bases from V and 10 bases from J; junction bases left unmatched: 13. This CDR3 spans 14 amino acids. The germline V gene has CDR1 WSHSY and CDR2 SAAADI. CDR3 DNA sequence: TGCGCCAGCAAAAGGCCGGGACAGGGAATAGACTACACCTTC. Translated, it gives CASKRPGQGIDYTF.

V gene TRBV18 combines with J gene TRBJ2-7; 14 nucleotides line up with TRBD2. Trimming cost V 3 bases and J 3 bases; bases outside gene matches: 7. The CDR3 totals 17 residues. The germline gives CDR1 KGHSH, CDR2 LQKENI. The CDR3 reads CASSPTRLAGGRYEQYF. CDR3 nucleotide sequence: TGTGCCAGCTCACCCACCAGACTAGCGGGAGGGCGCTACGAGCAGTACTTC.

Only one count was recorded for this clone. The J gene is TRBJ1-1, the V gene TRBV28; 7 nucleotides align to TRBD1. The V gene end was trimmed by 5 bases and the J gene end by 1 base; junction bases not matched to a gene: 10. The CDR3 totals 16 residues. CDR1 and CDR2 from the germline V gene are MDHEN and SYDVKM. The CDR3 protein is CASSTPQGEKNTEAFF. The CDR3 DNA reads TGTGCCAGCAGTACTCCCCAGGGGGAGAAGAACACTGAAGCTTTCTTT.

J is TRBJ2-7 and V is TRBV11-1, with 9 bases matching TRBD1. The J segment lost 3 bases and the V segment lost 1 base, leaving 1 base of the junction unmatched. Per the germline V gene, CDR1 is SGHAT and CDR2 is FQDESV (reference sequence). This CDR3 comprises 14 residues. DNA for the CDR3: TGTGCCAGCAGCTTAGGACAGGGGGGCTACGAGCAGTACTTC. Its protein product is CASSLGQGGYEQYF.

The chain is built from TRBV12-2 and TRBJ1-3. TRBV12-2 is recorded as a pseudogene. The CDR3 has 17 amino acids. In DNA form, the CDR3 reads TGTGCAAGTCGCTCCCCCGACCGGACGCCCAGGAGGAACACCATATATTTT. Translated, it gives CASRSPDRTPRRNTIYF.

This sequence joins TRBV11-2 and TRBJ1-1; tentatively, D is TRBD1 (6 bases). Between the trimmed V and J ends, which lost 0 bases and 10 bases, there was a span of 9 bases. CDR3 size: 12 residues. From germline, CDR1 is SGHAT and CDR2 FQNNGV. The CDR3 nucleotides are TGTGCCAGCAGCTTAGATGGGGGGGCAGCTTTCTTT. As protein: CASSLDGGAAFF.

This clone was detected only a few times. The V call is TRBV29-1, the J call TRBJ2-2; maybe TRBD2 (5 bases). The germline V and J ends were trimmed by 6 bases and 1 base, with 12 bases remaining between them. The CDR3 contains 14 residues. The germline gives CDR1 SQVTM, CDR2 ANQGSEA. CDR3 residues: CSVGGPGNTGELFF. The CDR3 DNA reads TGCAGCGTCGGAGGACCAGGGAACACCGGGGAGCTGTTTTTT.

J is TRBJ1-1 and V is TRBV29-1, with TRBD1 as a possible D gene (6 bases). V shed 6 bases and J shed 10 bases, with 18 bases lying between them. The CDR3 extends over 12 amino acids. Germline V gene data show CDR1 as SQVTM and CDR2 as ANQGSEA. CDR3 loop: CSVLLGAGVAFF. The CDR3 nucleotides are TGCAGCGTCTTGCTGGGGGCAGGGGTAGCTTTCTTT.

This clone appeared a few times. The rearrangement uses TRBV4-3 and TRBJ2-5, with a weak D call TRBD2 (6 bases). The germline CDR1 and CDR2 sequences are LGHNA and YSLEER. CDR3 length: 15 amino acids. Trimming left V 0 bases short and J 4 bases short, with 12 bases between. The CDR3 here is CASSQDKRVGETQYF. The CDR3 DNA reads TGCGCCAGCAGCCAAGATAAGCGGGTGGGAGAGACCCAGTACTTC.

V is TRBV5-1 and J is TRBJ2-3; 9 bases are shared with TRBD2. CDR1 and CDR2 (germline): SGHRS, YFSETQ. Trimming at V came to 4 bases and at J to 2 bases, leaving 5 bases not matched to a gene. This CDR3 region has 15 residues. The CDR3 DNA is TGCGCCAGCAGCATAAGCGGGGGGACCACAGATACGCAGTATTTT. Its translation is CASSISGGTTDTQYF.

The rearrangement uses TRBV19 and TRBJ2-3; D not certain. This CDR3 region has 12 residues. Between the trimmed V and J ends, which lost 5 bases and 0 bases, there was a span of 3 bases. Germline V gene data show CDR1 as LNHDA and CDR2 as SQIVND (reference sequence). CDR3 coding DNA: TGTGCCAGTAGTTTTAGCACAGATACGCAGTATTTT. Translation gives CASSFSTDTQYF.

The V and J genes are TRBV6-5 and TRBJ1-1, with D uncertain. This CDR3 is 15 amino acids long. Germline CDR1 is MNHEY and CDR2 is SVGAGI. The V gene lost 7 bases and the J gene lost 4 bases, with 19 bases spanning the gap. In nucleotides, the CDR3 is TGTGCCAGCACCCAAAGTGGCCACTCGGGCACTGAAGCTTTCTTT. Its translation is CASTQSGHSGTEAFF.

V gene TRBV19 combines with J gene TRBJ2-3, with 7 nucleotides matching TRBD1. The CDR3 length is 13 residues. Germline CDR1 is LNHDA and CDR2 is SQIVND (reference sequence). Trimming took 6 bases from V and 5 from J; bases not matched to a gene: 5. The CDR3 loop is CASRSGGKDTQYF. CDR3 nucleotide sequence: TGTGCCAGTAGGTCAGGGGGTAAAGATACGCAGTATTTT. Full variable domain (outside the CDR3, taken from reference TRBV19 and TRBJ2-3): DGGITQSPKYLFRKEGQNVTLSCEQNLNHDAMYWYRQDPGQGLRLIYYSQIVNDFQKGDIAEGYSVSREKKESFPLTVTSAQKNPTAFYLCASRSGGKDTQYFGPGTRLTVL.